The source of this TCR beta chain is a study of T cell responses to AZD1222 COVID-19 vaccine. Findings and limits, study-wide: A mostly white British donor set with more females was recruited, and clonal diversity was possibly underestimated. The study sampled repertoires only after the peak T cell response. Unmutated regions of variants are reportedly targeted by nearly half of spike-specific TCRs.

The CDR3 has 14 amino acids. Trimming cost V 1 base and J 3 bases, with 9 bases left between them. Germline CDR1 is LNHDA and CDR2 is SQIVND (reference sequence). This clone was counted a single time. The antigen is unknown. Here immunoSEQ multiplex PCR was the method, and the copy in TCRdb shows in-frame clones only, minus some. Among over 150,000 clones, 88% were seen once, and the ten largest hold approximately 3.1%. The sequence was collected from an adult in good health. This sample comprised peripheral blood, obtained on day 0 of AZD1222 vaccination. The chain uses TRBV19 and TRBJ1-2; D gene ambiguous. The DNA of the CDR3 is TGTGCCAGTAGTATAGCCCCCCGGCACTATGGCTACACCTTC. Its protein product is CASSIAPRHYGYTF. The variable domain in full, completed from reference TRBV19 and TRBJ1-2, reads DGGITQSPKYLFRKEGQNVTLSCEQNLNHDAMYWYRQDPGQGLRLIYYSQIVNDFQKGDIAEGYSVSREKKESFPLTVTSAQKNPTAFYLCASSIAPRHYGYTFGSGTRLTVV.